Shown below are 2 T cell receptor beta chains from a single sample sequenced in a study of long-term antiretroviral therapy in people with HIV. Running of the v3.0 immunoSEQ assay took place at survey level. Sequenced by immunoSEQ multiplex PCR; TCRdb stores in-frame clones only, minus some. The profile shows under 12,000 clones, roughly 80% of them singletons. The sample in question was unsorted PBMCs, obtained at the start of antiretroviral therapy, before treatment. These receptors were collected from a man aged 25-45 years with HIV.

J is TRBJ2-3 and V is TRBV9; the D gene is possibly TRBD1 (6 bases). Trimming cost V 0 bases and J 0 bases, with 11 bases left between them. The CDR3 is 16 residues long. Germline V gene data show CDR1 as SGDLS and CDR2 as YYNGEE. In DNA form, the CDR3 reads TGTGCCAGCAGCGTAGGTGGGGGCCCGAGCACAGATACGCAGTATTTT. It translates to CASSVGGGPSTDTQYF.

The chain uses TRBV6-5 and TRBJ1-1; TRBD1 matches 8 bases. The CDR3 runs to 14 residues. Germline loops: CDR1 MNHEY, CDR2 SVGAGI. V lost 8 bases and J lost 4; bases outside the gene matches: 9. The CDR3 sequence: CASWRQGSITEAFF. CDR3 nucleotides: TGTGCCAGCTGGAGACAGGGGAGTATCACTGAAGCTTTCTTT.